Listed below are T cell receptor beta chains from one sample, sequenced in a study of cytomegalovirus exposure and HLA in healthy donors. Profiling relied on immunoSEQ multiplex PCR, and the TCRdb table lists in-frame clones only, not all of them. Found here are some 150,000 clones, about 86% of them singletons; the top ten hold 4% to 6.5%. The specimen sequenced was PBMCs. All receptors derive from a woman aged 30 to 39 in good health and CMV-seronegative. CDR3s include the opening cysteine and the closing phenylalanine or tryptophan. A D gene is named only where the DNA matches it firmly. Clone size is stated in some rows and not others, as once, few, many or a class when expanded.

>TRBV9|.|TRBJ1-2|.
CASSVDGRNYGYTF
TGTGCCAGCAGCGTAGATGGGAGAAACTATGGCTACACCTTC
>TRBV27|.|TRBJ1-2|TRBD1
CASSPLTGRTLNYGYTF
TGTGCCAGCAGTCCCCTGACAGGGAGGACTCTAAACTATGGCTACACCTTC
>TRBV7-2|.|TRBJ2-7|.
CASSFLQGYYEQYF
TGTGCCAGCAGCTTCCTACAGGGTTACTACGAGCAGTACTTC
>TRBV6-1|.|TRBJ2-1|TRBD1
CASSVGPWTGTYNEQFF
TGTGCCAGCAGTGTGGGCCCTTGGACAGGTACCTACAATGAGCAGTTCTTC
>TRBV27|once|TRBJ2-3|.
CASRQGGTDTQYF
TGTGCCAGCAGGCAGGGCGGCACAGATACGCAGTATTTT
>TRBV18|.|TRBJ1-4|.
CASSRGVNEKLFF
TGTGCCAGCTCACGGGGAGTTAATGAAAAACTGTTTTTT
>TRBV9|once|TRBJ2-7|.
CASSVASVSYEQYF
TGTGCCAGCAGCGTAGCTTCAGTCTCCTACGAGCAGTACTTC
>TRBV7-2|.|TRBJ2-7|.
CASSPRTPYSYEQYF
TGTGCCAGCAGCCCCCGGACACCGTACTCCTACGAGCAGTACTTC
>TRBV4-3|.|TRBJ2-7|.
CASSQGTLSYEQYF
TGCGCCAGCAGCCAAGGGACTTTGTCCTACGAGCAGTACTTC
>TRBV14|.|TRBJ2-1|TRBD2
CASSLLAGVSNEQFF
TGTGCCAGCAGCCTTCTAGCGGGAGTTAGCAATGAGCAGTTCTTC
>TRBV18|.|TRBJ2-1|.
CASSPPRGGRNEQFF
TGTGCCAGCTCACCACCGCGTGGCGGTCGCAATGAGCAGTTCTTC
>TRBV29-1|.|TRBJ2-1|TRBD1
CSVVSGGNEQFF
TGCAGCGTTGTATCAGGGGGAAATGAGCAGTTCTTC
>TRBV27|once|TRBJ2-1|TRBD2
CASRPGLQNNEQFF
TGTGCCAGCAGGCCGGGACTACAAAACAATGAGCAGTTCTTC
>TRBV6-5|.|TRBJ1-5|.
CASSHSQGTNQPQHF
TGTGCCAGCAGTCACTCTCAGGGGACCAATCAGCCCCAGCATTTT
>TRBV7-6|few|TRBJ2-3|TRBD1
CASSPTGGDTDTQYF
TGTGCCAGCAGCCCAACAGGGGGCGACACAGATACGCAGTATTTT
>TRBV6-5|.|TRBJ1-6|.
CASSLRQLMGSPLHF
TGTGCCAGCAGTTTACGACAGCTTATGGGGTCACCCCTCCACTTT
>TRBV27|.|TRBJ2-7|TRBD1
CASRWQGAYEQYF
TGTGCCAGCAGGTGGCAGGGGGCCTACGAGCAGTACTTC
>TRBV5-1|.|TRBJ2-1|TRBD2
CASRAPGGGYNEQFF
TGCGCCAGCAGAGCACCCGGGGGGGGATACAATGAGCAGTTCTTC
>TRBV7-9|.|TRBJ2-5|TRBD2
CASSLAGGWKETQYF
TGTGCCAGCAGCTTAGCGGGGGGGTGGAAAGAGACCCAGTACTTC
>TRBV19|.|TRBJ2-1|TRBD2
CATSRASGYNEQFF
TGTGCCACTTCTAGGGCTAGCGGGTACAATGAGCAGTTCTTC
>TRBV27|.|TRBJ1-1|.
CASSSSKGEPNTEAFF
TGTGCCAGCAGCTCCTCGAAGGGGGAGCCCAACACTGAAGCTTTCTTT
>TRBV9|.|TRBJ1-2|.
CASSVGPRVEGYTF
TGTGCCAGCAGCGTAGGTCCCAGGGTAGAGGGCTACACCTTC
>TRBV5-4|.|TRBJ2-7|.
CASSSEDRIYEQYF
TGTGCCAGCAGCTCAGAGGACAGAATCTACGAGCAGTACTTC
>TRBV13|.|TRBJ1-1|.
CASSGNRETEAFF
TGTGCCAGCAGCGGAAACAGGGAGACTGAAGCTTTCTTT
>TRBV9|.|TRBJ2-1|.
CASSADNEQFF
TGTGCCAGCAGCGCGGACAATGAGCAGTTCTTC
>TRBV7-9|.|TRBJ1-4|.
CASSLELAGTQEKLFF
TGTGCCAGCAGCTTAGAGTTGGCAGGGACACAGGAAAAACTGTTTTTT
>TRBV7-8|.|TRBJ2-2|TRBD2
CASSLARTSGREPNTGELFF
TGTGCCAGCAGCTTAGCGCGCACTAGCGGGAGAGAACCGAACACCGGGGAGCTGTTTTTT